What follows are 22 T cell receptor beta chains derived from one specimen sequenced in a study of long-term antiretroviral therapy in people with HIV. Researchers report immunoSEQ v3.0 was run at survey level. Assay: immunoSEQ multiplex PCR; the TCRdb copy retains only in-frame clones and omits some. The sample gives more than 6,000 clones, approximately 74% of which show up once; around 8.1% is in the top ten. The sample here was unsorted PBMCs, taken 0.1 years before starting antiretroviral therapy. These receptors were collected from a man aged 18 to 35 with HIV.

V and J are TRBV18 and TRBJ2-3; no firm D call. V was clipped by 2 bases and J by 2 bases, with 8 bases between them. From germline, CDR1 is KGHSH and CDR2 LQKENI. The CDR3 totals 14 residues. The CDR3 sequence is CASSPGQLTDTQYF. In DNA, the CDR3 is TGTGCCAGCTCACCAGGGCAGCTCACAGATACGCAGTATTTT.

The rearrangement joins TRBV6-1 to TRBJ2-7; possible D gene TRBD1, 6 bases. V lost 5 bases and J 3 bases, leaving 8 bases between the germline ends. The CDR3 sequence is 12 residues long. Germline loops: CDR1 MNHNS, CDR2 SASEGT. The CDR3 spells CASSTGLYEQYV. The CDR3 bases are TGTGCCAGCAGTACAGGGCTCTACGAGCAGTACGTC.

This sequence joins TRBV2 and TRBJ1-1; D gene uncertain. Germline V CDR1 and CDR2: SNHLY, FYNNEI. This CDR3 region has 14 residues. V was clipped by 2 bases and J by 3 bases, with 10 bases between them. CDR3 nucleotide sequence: TGTGCCAGCAGTGAAAGGCAGGTATACACTGAAGCTTTCTTT. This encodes CASSERQVYTEAFF.

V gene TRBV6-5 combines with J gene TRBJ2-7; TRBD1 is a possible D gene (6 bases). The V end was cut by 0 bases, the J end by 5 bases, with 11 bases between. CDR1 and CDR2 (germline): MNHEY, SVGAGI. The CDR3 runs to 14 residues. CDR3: CASSYSPGAHEQYV. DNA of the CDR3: TGTGCCAGCAGTTACTCGCCAGGGGCTCACGAGCAGTACGTC.

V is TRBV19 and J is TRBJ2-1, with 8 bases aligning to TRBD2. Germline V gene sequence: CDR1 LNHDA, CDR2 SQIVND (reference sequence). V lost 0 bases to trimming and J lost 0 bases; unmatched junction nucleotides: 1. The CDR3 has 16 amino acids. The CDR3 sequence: CASSIESGGSYNEQFF. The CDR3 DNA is TGTGCCAGTAGTATAGAAAGCGGGGGCTCCTACAATGAGCAGTTCTTC.

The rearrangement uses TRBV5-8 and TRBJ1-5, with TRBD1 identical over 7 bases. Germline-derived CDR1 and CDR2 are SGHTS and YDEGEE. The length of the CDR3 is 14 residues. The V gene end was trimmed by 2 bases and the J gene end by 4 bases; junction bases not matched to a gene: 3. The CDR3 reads CASSLLTGNQPQHF. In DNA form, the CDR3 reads TGTGCCAGCAGCTTATTGACAGGGAATCAGCCCCAGCATTTT.

The CDR3 loop is CSALLSEAFF. In DNA, the CDR3 is TGCAGTGCCCTTCTTTCTGAAGCTTTCTTT. The chain is built from TRBV20-1 and TRBJ1-1, with unresolved D. Germline CDR1 DFQATT, CDR2 SNEGSKA (reference sequence). The V end lost 6 bases, the J end lost 6 bases, and 8 bases lay between the germline ends. The CDR3 consists of 10 residues.

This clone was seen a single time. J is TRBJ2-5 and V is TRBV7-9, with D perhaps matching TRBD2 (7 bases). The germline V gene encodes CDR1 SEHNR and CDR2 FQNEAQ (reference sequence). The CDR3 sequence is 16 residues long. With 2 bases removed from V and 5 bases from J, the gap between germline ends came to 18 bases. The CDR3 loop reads CASSLPGEGLRETQYF. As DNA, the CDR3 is TGTGCCAGCAGCTTACCAGGGGAGGGCCTCAGGGAGACCCAGTACTTC.

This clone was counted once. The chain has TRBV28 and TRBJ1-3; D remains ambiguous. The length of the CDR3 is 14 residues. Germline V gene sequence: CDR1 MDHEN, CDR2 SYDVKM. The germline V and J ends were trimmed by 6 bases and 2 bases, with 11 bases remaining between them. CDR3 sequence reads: CASSWAGTGNTIYF. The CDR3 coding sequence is TGTGCCAGCAGCTGGGCGGGGACTGGAAACACCATATATTTT.

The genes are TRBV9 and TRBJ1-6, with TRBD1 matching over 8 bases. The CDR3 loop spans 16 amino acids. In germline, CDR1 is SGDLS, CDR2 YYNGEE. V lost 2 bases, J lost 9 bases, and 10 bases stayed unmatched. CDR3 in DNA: TGTGCCAGCAGCGTCCTCGGGGGGACAGGAGGTTCACCCCTCCACTTT. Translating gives CASSVLGGTGGSPLHF.

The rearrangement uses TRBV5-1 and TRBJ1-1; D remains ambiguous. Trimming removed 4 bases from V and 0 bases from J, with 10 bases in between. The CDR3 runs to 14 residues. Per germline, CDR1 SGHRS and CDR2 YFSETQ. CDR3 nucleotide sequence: TGCGCCAGCAGCCTCGGGTCGATGAACACTGAAGCTTTCTTT. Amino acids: CASSLGSMNTEAFF.

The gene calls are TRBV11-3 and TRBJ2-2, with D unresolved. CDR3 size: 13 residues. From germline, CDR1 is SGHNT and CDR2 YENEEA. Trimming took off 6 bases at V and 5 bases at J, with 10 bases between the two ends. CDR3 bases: TGTGCCAGCAGTTCGATCTTGACCGGGGAGCTGTTTTTT. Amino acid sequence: CASSSILTGELFF.

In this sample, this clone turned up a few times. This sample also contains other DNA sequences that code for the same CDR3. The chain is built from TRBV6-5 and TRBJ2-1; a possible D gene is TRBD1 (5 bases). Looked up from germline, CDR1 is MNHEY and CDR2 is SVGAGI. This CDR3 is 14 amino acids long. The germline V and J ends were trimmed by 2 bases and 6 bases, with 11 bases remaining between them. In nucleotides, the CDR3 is TGTGCCAGCAGTTACGCGGCAGGGCCCAATGAGCAGTTCTTC. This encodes CASSYAAGPNEQFF.

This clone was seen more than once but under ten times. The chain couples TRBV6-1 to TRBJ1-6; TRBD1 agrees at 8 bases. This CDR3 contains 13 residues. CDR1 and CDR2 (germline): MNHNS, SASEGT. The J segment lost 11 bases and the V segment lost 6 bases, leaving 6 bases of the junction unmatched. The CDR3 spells CASRELQGAPLHF. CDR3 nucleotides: TGTGCCAGCAGGGAGCTACAGGGGGCACCCCTCCACTTT.

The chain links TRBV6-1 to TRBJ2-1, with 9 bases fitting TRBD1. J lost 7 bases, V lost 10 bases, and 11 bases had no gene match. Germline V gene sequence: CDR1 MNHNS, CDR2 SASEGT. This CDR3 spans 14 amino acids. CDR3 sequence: CATNPTGGSNEQFF. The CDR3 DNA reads TGTGCCACAAATCCCACAGGGGGCTCTAATGAGCAGTTCTTC.

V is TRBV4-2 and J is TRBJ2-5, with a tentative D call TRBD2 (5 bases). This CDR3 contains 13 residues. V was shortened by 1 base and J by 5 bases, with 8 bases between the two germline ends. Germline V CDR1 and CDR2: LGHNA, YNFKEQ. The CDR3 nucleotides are TGTGCCAGCAGCCAAGTGGCTAGCGAGACCCAGTACTTC. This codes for CASSQVASETQYF.

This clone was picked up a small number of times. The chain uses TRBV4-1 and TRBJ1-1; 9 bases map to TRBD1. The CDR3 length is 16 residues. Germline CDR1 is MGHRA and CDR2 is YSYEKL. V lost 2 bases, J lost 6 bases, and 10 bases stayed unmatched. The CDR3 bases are TGCGCCAGCAGCCAACTAACAGGGGGCGGACAGGCTGAAGCTTTCTTT. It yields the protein CASSQLTGGGQAEAFF.

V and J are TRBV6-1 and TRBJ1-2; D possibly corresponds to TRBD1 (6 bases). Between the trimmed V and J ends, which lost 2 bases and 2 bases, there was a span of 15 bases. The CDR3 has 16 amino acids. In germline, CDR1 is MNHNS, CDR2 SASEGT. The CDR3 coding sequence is TGTGCCAGCAGTGAAATTGCAGACAGGCCAAACTATGGCTACACCTTC. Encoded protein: CASSEIADRPNYGYTF.

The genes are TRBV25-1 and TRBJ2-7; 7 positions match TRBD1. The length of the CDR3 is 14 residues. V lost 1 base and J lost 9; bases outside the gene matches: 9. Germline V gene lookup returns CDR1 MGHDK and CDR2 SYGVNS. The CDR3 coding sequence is TGTGCCAGCAGTGAATCAGGGGACAGAGCGTGGCAGTACTTC. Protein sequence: CASSESGDRAWQYF.

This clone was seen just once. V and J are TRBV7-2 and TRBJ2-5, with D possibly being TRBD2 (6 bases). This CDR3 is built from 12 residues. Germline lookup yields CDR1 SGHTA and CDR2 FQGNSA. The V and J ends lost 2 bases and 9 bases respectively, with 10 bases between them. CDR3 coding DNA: TGTGCCAGCAGCTTAACGGGGACTTCCCAGTACTTC. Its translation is CASSLTGTSQYF. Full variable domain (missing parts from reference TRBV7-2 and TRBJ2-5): GAGVSQSPSNKVTEKGKDVELRCDPISGHTALYWYRQSLGQGLEFLIYFQGNSAPDKSGLPSDRFSAERTGGSVSTLTIQRTQQEDSAVYLCASSLTGTSQYFGPGTRLLVL.

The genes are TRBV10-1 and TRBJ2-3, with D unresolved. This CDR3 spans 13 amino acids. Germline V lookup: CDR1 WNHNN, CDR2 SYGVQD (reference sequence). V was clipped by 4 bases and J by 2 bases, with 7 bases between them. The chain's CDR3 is CASSVFVTDTQYF. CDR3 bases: TGCGCCAGCAGTGTGTTCGTCACAGATACGCAGTATTTT.

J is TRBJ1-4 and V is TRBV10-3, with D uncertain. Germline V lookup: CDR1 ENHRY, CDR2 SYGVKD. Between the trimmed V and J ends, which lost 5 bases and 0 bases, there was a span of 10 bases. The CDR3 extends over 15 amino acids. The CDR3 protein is CAISSSSATNEKLFF. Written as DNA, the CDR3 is TGTGCCATCAGTTCATCCAGCGCAACTAATGAAAAACTGTTTTTT.